The TCR beta chain under discussion was sequenced for a study of shared clonotypes between healthy human individuals. Libraries were prepared by immunoSEQ multiplex PCR; TCRdb keeps only in-frame clonotypes and omits some of them. The data contain 450,000 to 500,000 clones, 78% of them singletons. CDR3 length equals 16 residues. V shed 1 base and J 0 bases; nucleotides not matched to a gene: 2. The V gene's germline CDR1 is MGHDK and CDR2 SYGVNS. The TCR comes from a woman in her thirties or forties in good health. Some clones in this sample may be carry-over from other donors' samples. The V call is TRBV25-1, the J call TRBJ2-3; TRBD2 aligns across 9 bases. Material for sequencing was PBMCs. The CDR3 sequence: CASSESTSGSTDTQYF. The CDR3 region has the DNA TGTGCCAGCAGTGAATCGACTAGCGGTAGCACAGATACGCAGTATTTT. The whole variable domain, filled in from reference TRBV25-1 and TRBJ2-3, reads EADIYQTPRYLVIGTGKKITLECSQTMGHDKMYWYQQDPGMELHLIHYSYGVNSTEKGDLSSESTVSRIRTEHFPLTLESARPSHTSQYLCASSESTSGSTDTQYFGPGTRLTVL.